This TCR beta chain appears in the sequencing data of a study of blood T cell repertoires in COVID-19 (dated by TCRdb to about 2020). Regarding the complete study: Samples from collaborators originated in the United States, Italy and Spain and spanned both the acute and convalescent phases of COVID-19. The material from the prospective study consisted of cDNA or gDNA derived from T cells, B-cell-depleted T cells, or PBMCs. Deeply sampled blood TCRbeta repertoires from subjects exposed to, actively infected with, or recovered from COVID-19 were included in the dataset. A freely available public database, intended as a resource for researchers studying the immune response to SARS-CoV-2, is where the repertoires were released. Samples were obtained from the ongoing ImmuneRACE study (first 160 participants) and from about 1,300 subjects provided by 6 global collaborators. The sample metadata nearly always contained a de-identified subject ID, COVID-19 status, age in years and sex. Where available, HLA class I and class II types were obtained from metadata supplied by the sample provider rather than from assay-based typing. Findings and caveats that apply to the study as a whole: The quantity of clinical and demographic metadata differed by source and by participant and was supplied without curation.

Between the V and J ends, shortened by 8 bases and 6 bases respectively, the junction contains 23 bases. Spanning cysteine to phenylalanine, the CDR3 consists of 16 amino acids. CDR3 DNA is the only sequence kept; it has 48 bases, read in frame from the first base. The germline V gene sets CDR1 to SNHLY and CDR2 to FYNNEI. Comments on this clone: Its specific antigen is unknown. One base away there is no much larger clone; base qualities are not given.

The collaborating institutions used their own protocols to collect whole blood in K2EDTA tubes. For TCRbeta analysis, collaborators shipped samples as frozen whole blood, isolated PBMCs, or DNA extracted from either of those sample types. TCRbeta CDR3 regions were amplified from genomic DNA by means of the immunoSEQ Assay, a bias-controlled multiplex PCR. On the authors' methods: The number of nucleated cells in each sample was estimated by amplification of reference gene primers within the assay. To quantify the absolute abundance of each unique TCRbeta CDR3 rearrangement, sequence reads were collapsed and filtered. Productive Simpson clonality was computed per sample as the square root of Simpson's diversity index over productive rearrangements. In TCRdb, the immuneACCESS table is reduced to in-frame sequences with V and J assigned. These tables do not hold every clone; where another copy was compared, an unresolved V gene accounts for under half, and the others remain unexplained. V and J calls and clone size are copied from that table; D and trimming were computed from the DNA. Present in this sample are about 54,000 clones, 90% of which were seen just once. The ten largest make up just under 8.5% of the sample.

The sequence is built from TRBV2 and TRBJ1-5; D gene: possibly TRBD1, on 6 matching bases. Source material: peripheral blood. The origin of this receptor is a woman aged 35 to 49 with active COVID-19. The CDR3 here reads CASSLAPIQGSQPQHF. The nucleotide sequence is given as TGTGCCAGCTCCCTCGCTCCTATTCAGGGGAGTCAGCCCCAGCATTTT.